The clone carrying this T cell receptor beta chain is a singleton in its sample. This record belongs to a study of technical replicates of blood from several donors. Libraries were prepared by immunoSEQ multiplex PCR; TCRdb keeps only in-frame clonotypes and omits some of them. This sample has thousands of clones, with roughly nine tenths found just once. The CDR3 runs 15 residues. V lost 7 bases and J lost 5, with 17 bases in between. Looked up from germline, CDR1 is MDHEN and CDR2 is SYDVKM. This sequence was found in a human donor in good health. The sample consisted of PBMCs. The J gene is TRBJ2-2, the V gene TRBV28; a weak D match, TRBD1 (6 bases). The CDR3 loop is CASTDAGRGTGELFF. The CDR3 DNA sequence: TGTGCCAGCACCGACGCGGGCAGGGGAACCGGGGAGCTGTTTTTT.